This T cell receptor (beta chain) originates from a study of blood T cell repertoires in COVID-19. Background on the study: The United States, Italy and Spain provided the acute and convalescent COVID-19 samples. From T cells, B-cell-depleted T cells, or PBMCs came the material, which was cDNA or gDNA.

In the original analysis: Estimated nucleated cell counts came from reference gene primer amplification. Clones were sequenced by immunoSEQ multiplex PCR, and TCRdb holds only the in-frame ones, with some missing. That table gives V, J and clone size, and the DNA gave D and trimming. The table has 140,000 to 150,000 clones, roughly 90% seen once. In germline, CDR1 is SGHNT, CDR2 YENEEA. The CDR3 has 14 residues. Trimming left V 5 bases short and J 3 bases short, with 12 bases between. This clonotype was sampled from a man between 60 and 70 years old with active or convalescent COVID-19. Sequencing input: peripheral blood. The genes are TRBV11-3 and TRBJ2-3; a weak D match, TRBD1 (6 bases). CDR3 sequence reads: CASSNRQGTDTQYF. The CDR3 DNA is TGTGCCAGCAGCAACCGTCAGGGGACAGATACGCAGTATTTT.